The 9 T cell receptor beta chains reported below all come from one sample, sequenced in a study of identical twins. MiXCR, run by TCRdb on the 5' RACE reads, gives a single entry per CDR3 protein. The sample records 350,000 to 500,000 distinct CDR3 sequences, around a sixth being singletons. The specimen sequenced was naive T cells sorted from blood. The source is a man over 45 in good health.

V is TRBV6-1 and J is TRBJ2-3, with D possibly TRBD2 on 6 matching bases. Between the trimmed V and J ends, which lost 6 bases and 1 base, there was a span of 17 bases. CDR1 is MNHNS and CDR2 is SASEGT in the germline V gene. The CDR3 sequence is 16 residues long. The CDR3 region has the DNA TGTGCCAGCAGGCTAGCCGGGGGATGGGGCACAGATACGCAGTATTTT. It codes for CASRLAGGWGTDTQYF.

The CDR3 DNA follows: TGTGCCAGCAGTTTTTATTTGACAGGGAACACCGGGGAGCTGTTTTTT. This codes for CASSFYLTGNTGELFF. This chain uses TRBV28 with TRBJ2-2; TRBD1 is a possible D gene (6 bases). CDR1 and CDR2 from the germline V gene are MDHEN and SYDVKM. The CDR3 has 16 amino acids. Trimming pared 3 bases from V and 1 base from J, leaving 12 bases between.

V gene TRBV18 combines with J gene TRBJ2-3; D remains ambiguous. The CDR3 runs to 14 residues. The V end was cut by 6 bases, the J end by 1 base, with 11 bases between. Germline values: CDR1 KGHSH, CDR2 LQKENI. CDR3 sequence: CASSPREGTDTQYF. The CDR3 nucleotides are TGTGCCAGCTCCCCCCGCGAGGGCACAGATACGCAGTATTTT.

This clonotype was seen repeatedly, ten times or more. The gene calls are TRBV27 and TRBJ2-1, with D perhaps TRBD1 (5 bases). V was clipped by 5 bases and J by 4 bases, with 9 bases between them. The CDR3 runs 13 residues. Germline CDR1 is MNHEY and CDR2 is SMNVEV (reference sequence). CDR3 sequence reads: CASSATGYNEQFF. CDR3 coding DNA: TGTGCCAGCAGTGCCACAGGATACAATGAGCAGTTCTTC.

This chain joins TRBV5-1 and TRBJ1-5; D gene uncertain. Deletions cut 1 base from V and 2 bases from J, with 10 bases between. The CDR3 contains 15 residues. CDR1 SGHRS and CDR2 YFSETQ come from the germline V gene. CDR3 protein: CASSLRPGGNQPQHF. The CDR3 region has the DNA TGCGCCAGCAGCTTGCGCCCCGGGGGCAATCAGCCCCAGCATTTT. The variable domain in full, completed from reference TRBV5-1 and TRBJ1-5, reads KAGVTQTPRYLIKTRGQQVTLSCSPISGHRSVSWYQQTPGQGLQFLFEYFSETQRNKGNFPGRFSGRQFSNSRSEMNVSTLELGDSALYLCASSLRPGGNQPQHFGDGTRLSIL.

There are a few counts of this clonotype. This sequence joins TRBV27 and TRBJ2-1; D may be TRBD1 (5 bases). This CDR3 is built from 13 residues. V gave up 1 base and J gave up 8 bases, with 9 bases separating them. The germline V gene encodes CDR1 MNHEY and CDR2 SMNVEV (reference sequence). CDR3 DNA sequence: TGTGCCAGCAGTTTATGGGGCTCTGATGAGCAGTTCTTC. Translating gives CASSLWGSDEQFF.

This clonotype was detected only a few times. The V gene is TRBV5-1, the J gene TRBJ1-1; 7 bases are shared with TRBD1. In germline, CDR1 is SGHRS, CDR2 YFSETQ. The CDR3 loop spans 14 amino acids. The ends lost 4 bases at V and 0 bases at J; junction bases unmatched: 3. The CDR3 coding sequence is TGCGCCAGCAGCGAGGGACAGCTGAACACTGAAGCTTTCTTT. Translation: CASSEGQLNTEAFF.

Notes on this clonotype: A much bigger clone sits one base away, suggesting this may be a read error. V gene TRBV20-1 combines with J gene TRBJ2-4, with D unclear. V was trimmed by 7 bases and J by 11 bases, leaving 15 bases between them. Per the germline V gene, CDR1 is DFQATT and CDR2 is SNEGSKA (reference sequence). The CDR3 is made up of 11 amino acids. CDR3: CSVPHSTFQYF. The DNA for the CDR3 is TGCAGTGTCCCGCACTCGACTTTTCAGTACTTC.

In DNA form, the CDR3 reads TGTGCCAGCAGGACAAGAGCACCAGATACGCAGTATTTT. It encodes CASRTRAPDTQYF. V gene TRBV18 combines with J gene TRBJ2-3, with D maybe TRBD1 (5 bases). The CDR3 contains 13 residues. Trimming took 8 bases from V and 4 from J, leaving 13 bases between them. The germline CDR1 and CDR2 sequences are KGHSH and LQKENI.